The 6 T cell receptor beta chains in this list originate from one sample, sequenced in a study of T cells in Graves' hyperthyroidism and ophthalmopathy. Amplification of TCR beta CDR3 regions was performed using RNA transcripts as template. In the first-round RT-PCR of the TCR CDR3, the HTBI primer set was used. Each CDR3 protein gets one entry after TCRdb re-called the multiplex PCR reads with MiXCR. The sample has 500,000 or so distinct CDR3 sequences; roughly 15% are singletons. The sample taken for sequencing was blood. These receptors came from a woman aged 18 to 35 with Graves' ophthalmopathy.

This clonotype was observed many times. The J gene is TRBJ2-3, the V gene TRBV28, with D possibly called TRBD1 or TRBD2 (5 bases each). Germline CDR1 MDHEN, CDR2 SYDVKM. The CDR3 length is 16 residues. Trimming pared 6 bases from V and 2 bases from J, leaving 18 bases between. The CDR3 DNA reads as TGTGCCAGCAGCCCTAATAGGGGACCTCTCACAGATACGCAGTATTTT. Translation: CASSPNRGPLTDTQYF.

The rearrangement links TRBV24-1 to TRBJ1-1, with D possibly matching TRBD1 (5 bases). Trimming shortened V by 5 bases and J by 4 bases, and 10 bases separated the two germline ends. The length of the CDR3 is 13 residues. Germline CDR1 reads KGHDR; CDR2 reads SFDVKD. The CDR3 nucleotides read TGTGCCACCAGTGCCGGGGCCAGCACTGAAGCTTTCTTT. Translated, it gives CATSAGASTEAFF.

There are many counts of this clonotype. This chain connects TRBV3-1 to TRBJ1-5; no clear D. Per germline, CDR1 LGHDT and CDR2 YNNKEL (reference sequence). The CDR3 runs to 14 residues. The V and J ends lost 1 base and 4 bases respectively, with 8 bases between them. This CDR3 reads CASSQGTMNQPQHF. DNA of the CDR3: TGTGCCAGCAGCCAAGGCACGATGAATCAGCCCCAGCATTTT.

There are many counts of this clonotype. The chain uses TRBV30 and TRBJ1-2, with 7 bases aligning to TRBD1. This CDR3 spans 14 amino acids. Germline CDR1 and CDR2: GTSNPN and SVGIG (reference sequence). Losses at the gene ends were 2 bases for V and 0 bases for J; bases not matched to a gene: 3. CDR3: CAWSSTGTNYGYTF. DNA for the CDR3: TGTGCCTGGAGTTCGACAGGGACTAACTATGGCTACACCTTC. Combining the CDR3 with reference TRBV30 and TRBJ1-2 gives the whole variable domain SQTIHQWPATLVQPVGSPLSLECTVEGTSNPNLYWYRQAAGRGLQLLFYSVGIGQISSEVPQNLSASRPQDRQFILSSKKLLLSDSGFYLCAWSSTGTNYGYTFGSGTRLTVV.

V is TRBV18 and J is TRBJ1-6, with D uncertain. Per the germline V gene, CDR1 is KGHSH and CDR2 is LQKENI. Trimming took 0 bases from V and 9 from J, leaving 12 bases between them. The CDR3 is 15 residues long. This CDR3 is CASSPPRQVGSPLHF. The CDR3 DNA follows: TGTGCCAGCTCACCACCGCGACAAGTGGGTTCACCCCTCCACTTT.

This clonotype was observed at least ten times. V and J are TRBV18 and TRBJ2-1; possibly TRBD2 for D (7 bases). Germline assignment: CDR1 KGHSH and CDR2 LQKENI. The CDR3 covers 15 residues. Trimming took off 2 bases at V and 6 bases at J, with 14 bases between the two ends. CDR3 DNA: TGTGCCAGCTCACCAAGGGGGGGGCTCTCCAATGAGCAGTTCTTC. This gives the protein CASSPRGGLSNEQFF. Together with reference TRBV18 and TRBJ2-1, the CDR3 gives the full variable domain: NAGVMQNPRHLVRRRGQEARLRCSPMKGHSHVYWYRQLPEEGLKFMVYLQKENIIDESGMPKERFSAEFPKEGPSILRIQQVVRGDSAAYFCASSPRGGLSNEQFFGPGTRLTVL.